This TCR beta chain was observed in a study of control samples from healthy donors and cancer patients. Here immunoSEQ multiplex PCR was the method, and the copy in TCRdb shows in-frame clones only, minus some. Among about 110,000 clones listed, about 80% were seen once. The CDR3 length is 14 residues. With V trimmed by 6 bases and J by 5 bases, 7 bases remained unmatched. Germline-derived CDR1 and CDR2 are WNHNN and SYGVQD (reference sequence). The TCR comes from a man between 18 and 29 years old in good health. Sequenced sample: blood. This sequence joins TRBV10-1 and TRBJ2-5, with TRBD1 matching over 9 bases. The CDR3 sequence is CASRRDRVGETQYF. CDR3 nucleotide sequence: TGCGCCAGCAGGCGGGACAGGGTAGGGGAGACCCAGTACTTC.